Each of the 32 T cell receptor beta chains below was sequenced from the same sample in a study of cytomegalovirus exposure and HLA in healthy donors. This PCR relied on a set of 60 Vbeta primers and 13 Jbeta primers. Here immunoSEQ multiplex PCR was the method, and the copy in TCRdb shows in-frame clones only, minus some. The sample has some 180,000 clones; 75% to 85% are singletons. Sequencing was performed on PBMCs. Receptor source: a woman in her 30s in good health and CMV-seropositive.

This clone was seen a handful of times. The chain uses TRBV5-6 and TRBJ1-2; D is uncertain. Germline V gene sequence: CDR1 SGHDT, CDR2 YYEEEE. This CDR3 is 13 amino acids long. The V end lost 4 bases, the J end lost 8 bases, and 15 bases lay between the germline ends. CDR3 bases: TGTGCCAGCAGCAATCCAGAGGGTGACGGCTACACCTTC. Translation gives CASSNPEGDGYTF.

CDR3 sequence reads: CSATGGDYNEQFF. In DNA, the CDR3 is TGCAGCGCAACAGGGGGCGACTACAATGAGCAGTTCTTC. V usage is TRBV29-1 and J usage is TRBJ2-1; 9 nucleotides match TRBD1. Germline V gene lookup returns CDR1 SQVTM and CDR2 ANQGSEA. V dropped 7 bases and J dropped 3; count of bases not matched to a gene: 4. CDR3 size: 13 residues.

The rearrangement links TRBV5-5 to TRBJ1-6, with D unclear. V lost 6 bases to trimming and J lost 7 bases, with 29 bases between them. The CDR3 contains 19 residues. Germline assignment: CDR1 SGHKS and CDR2 YYEKEE (reference sequence). CDR3 nucleotides: TGTGCCAGCACCCTTTTCCCGACTGGGAGCCCTGTCGGAAATTCACCCCTCCACTTT. Amino acid sequence: CASTLFPTGSPVGNSPLHF.

This rearrangement joins TRBV28 to TRBJ2-5; 7 positions match TRBD1. The V segment lost 4 bases and the J segment 3 bases; nucleotides outside the gene matches: 5. The germline V gene encodes CDR1 MDHEN and CDR2 SYDVKM. This CDR3 has 14 amino acids. The CDR3 loop is CASSSGTVKETQYF. DNA for the CDR3: TGTGCCAGCAGTTCCGGGACAGTAAAAGAGACCCAGTACTTC.

The chain links TRBV7-2 to TRBJ2-7, with a tentative D call TRBD1 (5 bases). Trimming removed 5 bases from V and 2 bases from J, with 7 bases in between. Germline assignment: CDR1 SGHTA and CDR2 FQGNSA. CDR3 size: 12 residues. The CDR3, as DNA: TGTGCCAGCAGCCCCAGGGCCTACGAGCAGTACTTC. Its protein product is CASSPRAYEQYF.

The DNA for the CDR3 is TGCGCCAGCAGCCAAGATGGGCCAGGGGGCTACAATGAGCAGTTCTTC. Amino acids: CASSQDGPGGYNEQFF. This chain joins TRBV4-1 and TRBJ2-1; TRBD1 agrees at 7 bases. This CDR3 contains 16 residues. Germline trimming cut 0 bases from V and 3 bases from J; bases unmatched to any gene: 5. CDR1 and CDR2 from the germline V gene are MGHRA and YSYEKL.

The genes are TRBV11-3 and TRBJ2-5, with TRBD2 as a possible D gene (7 bases). CDR3 size: 18 residues. Germline assignment: CDR1 SGHNT and CDR2 YENEEA. V dropped 2 bases and J dropped 0 bases, with 19 bases sitting between them. In nucleotides, the CDR3 is TGTGCCAGCAGCTTATATAGGGGGGGCAGGCTGGACCAAGAGACCCAGTACTTC. As protein: CASSLYRGGRLDQETQYF. Drawing the rest from reference TRBV11-3 and TRBJ2-5, the complete variable domain is EAGVVQSPRYKIIEKKQPVAFWCNPISGHNTLYWYLQNLGQGPELLIRYENEEAVDDSQLPKDRFSAERLKGVDSTLKIQPAELGDSAVYLCASSLYRGGRLDQETQYFGPGTRLLVL.

The chain employs TRBV4-3 and TRBJ2-3, with D possibly matching TRBD1 (7 bases). CDR1 is LGHNA, CDR2 YSLEER, per germline. V lost 0 bases, J lost 6 bases, and 16 bases lay in between. The CDR3 contains 16 residues. The CDR3 nucleotides are TGCGCCAGCAGCCAAGATTGGAGGGGGCGAGGCGATACGCAGTATTTT. Protein: CASSQDWRGRGDTQYF.

The genes are TRBV7-9 and TRBJ2-2; TRBD2 matches 7 bases. The germline V gene has CDR1 SEHNR and CDR2 FQNEAQ (reference sequence). The V segment lost 10 bases and the J segment 2 bases; nucleotides outside the gene matches: 4. This CDR3 has 13 amino acids. The CDR3 DNA sequence: TGTGCCATGGGGGGGAGAAACACCGGGGAGCTGTTTTTT. Translation: CAMGGRNTGELFF.

The chain employs TRBV10-2 and TRBJ1-2; no definite D call. Germline assignment: CDR1 WSHSY and CDR2 SAAADI. This CDR3 is 13 amino acids long. The germline V and J ends were trimmed by 0 bases and 10 bases, with 12 bases remaining between them. The CDR3 DNA is TGCGCCAGCAGTGAGTCTAACATCAACCCCTACACCTTC. This codes for CASSESNINPYTF.

The chain carries TRBV5-4 and TRBJ2-7, with 8 nucleotides matching TRBD2. CDR1 and CDR2 (germline): SGHNT, YYREEE (reference sequence). This CDR3 is 14 amino acids long. V lost 4 bases and J lost 4; bases outside the gene matches: 7. CDR3 bases: TGTGCCAGCAGCGGAAGCGGGGGAGTATACGAGCAGTACTTC. Protein product: CASSGSGGVYEQYF.

The chain carries TRBV7-9 and TRBJ2-3; no clear D gene. Trimming took 5 bases from V and 10 from J, leaving 13 bases between them. Germline V gene lookup returns CDR1 SEHNR and CDR2 FQNEAQ (reference sequence). The CDR3 totals 12 residues. DNA of the CDR3: TGTGCCAGCAGCCCCCTGCCCGGAGCGCAGTATTTT. This translates into CASSPLPGAQYF.

A word on this clone: Other DNA sequences in the same sample also yield this CDR3. The chain carries TRBV4-3 and TRBJ1-6; D gene unclear. The CDR3 contains 15 residues. Trimming removed 0 bases at V and 0 bases at J, with 3 bases between. CDR1 and CDR2 (germline): LGHNA, YSLEER. In DNA, the CDR3 is TGCGCCAGCAGCCAAGATAGCTCCTATAATTCACCCCTCCACTTT. Amino acids: CASSQDSSYNSPLHF.

The chain combines TRBV2 with TRBJ1-6, with unresolved D. This CDR3 has 13 amino acids. V was cut by 7 bases and J by 10 bases, with 14 bases left in between. The germline CDR1 and CDR2 sequences are SNHLY and FYNNEI. CDR3 nucleotides: TGTGCCAGCAAGGAGGCCTCGGGATCACCCCTCCACTTT. Its protein is CASKEASGSPLHF.

CDR3 bases: TGTGCCAGCAGCGTAGAAGGTAGCCCCACCTACAATGAGCAGTTCTTC. Translation: CASSVEGSPTYNEQFF. The chain employs TRBV9 and TRBJ2-1; no definite D call. Trimming cost V 0 bases and J 2 bases, with 12 bases left between them. Per the germline V gene, CDR1 is SGDLS and CDR2 is YYNGEE. This CDR3 region has 16 residues.

CDR3 region: CASSVAGQTYQPQHF. CDR3 DNA: TGTGCCAGCAGCGTGGCAGGACAGACTTATCAGCCCCAGCATTTT. This chain connects TRBV9 to TRBJ1-5, with D possibly matching TRBD1 (6 bases). The germline CDR1 and CDR2 sequences are SGDLS and YYNGEE. The V and J ends lost 2 bases and 5 bases respectively, with 14 bases between them. The CDR3 has 15 residues.

This chain connects TRBV18 to TRBJ2-1, with D possibly TRBD2 on 7 matching bases. The V gene's germline CDR1 is KGHSH and CDR2 LQKENI. CDR3 length equals 16 residues. Trimming took 3 bases from V and 10 from J, leaving 22 bases between them. The CDR3 bases are TGTGCCAGCTCACCGGCAGCGGGGAGTAACGGGGGCGAGCAGTTCTTC. Protein: CASSPAAGSNGGEQFF.

The V and J genes are TRBV30 and TRBJ1-4, with D possibly matching TRBD1 (5 bases). Germline CDR1 and CDR2: GTSNPN and SVGIG (reference sequence). The CDR3 extends over 13 amino acids. V gave up 2 bases and J gave up 8 bases, with 12 bases separating them. The CDR3, as DNA: TGTGCCTGGAGTTACAGGTCGAACGAAAAACTGTTTTTT. It specifies CAWSYRSNEKLFF.

The genes are TRBV10-3 and TRBJ2-3; 11 bases line up with TRBD2. Germline V gene data show CDR1 as ENHRY and CDR2 as SYGVKD. The CDR3 runs to 18 residues. Trimming took 0 bases from V and 5 from J; bases not matched to a gene: 10. DNA for the CDR3: TGTGCCATCAGTGAGTCCAGGGCTAGCGGGGGGCCGGAAGATACGCAGTATTTT. This codes for CAISESRASGGPEDTQYF.

The chain is built from TRBV29-1 and TRBJ1-5, with D possibly TRBD1 on 6 matching bases. CDR1 is SQVTM and CDR2 is ANQGSEA in the germline V gene. Trimming took 7 bases from V and 5 from J, leaving 12 bases between them. The CDR3 is 12 residues long. CDR3 sequence: CSARTADQPQHF. The DNA for the CDR3 is TGCAGCGCCAGGACAGCGGATCAGCCCCAGCATTTT.

This clone was seen more than once but under ten times. The chain recombines TRBV7-9 with TRBJ2-5; TRBD1 might be the D (6 bases). V shed 5 bases and J shed 4 bases, with 14 bases lying between them. CDR3 size: 14 residues. CDR1 is SEHNR and CDR2 is FQNEAQ in the germline V gene (reference sequence). The CDR3 bases are TGTGCCAGCAGCCCCCAACAGGGTGGAGAGACCCAGTACTTC. Amino acid sequence: CASSPQQGGETQYF.

J is TRBJ1-4 and V is TRBV7-2, with D maybe TRBD1 (5 bases). CDR3 length equals 17 residues. V was cut by 1 base and J by 4 bases, with 16 bases left in between. Germline CDR1 reads SGHTA; CDR2 reads FQGNSA. CDR3: CASSLGGRGGINEKLFF. CDR3 in DNA: TGTGCCAGCAGCTTAGGAGGGCGGGGGGGGATTAATGAAAAACTGTTTTTT. Together with reference TRBV7-2 and TRBJ1-4, the CDR3 gives the full variable domain: GAGVSQSPSNKVTEKGKDVELRCDPISGHTALYWYRQSLGQGLEFLIYFQGNSAPDKSGLPSDRFSAERTGGSVSTLTIQRTQQEDSAVYLCASSLGGRGGINEKLFFGSGTQLSVL.

This clone was seen more than once but under ten times. This chain joins TRBV9 and TRBJ1-1; a weak D match, TRBD1 (5 bases). The CDR3 has 12 residues. Trimming took off 3 bases at V and 5 bases at J, with 8 bases between the two ends. Germline values: CDR1 SGDLS, CDR2 YYNGEE. The CDR3 DNA sequence: TGTGCCAGCAGCGCCACAGGAACTGAAGCTTTCTTT. This codes for CASSATGTEAFF.

The rearrangement uses TRBV18 and TRBJ2-7; D gene unclear. The CDR3 sequence is 16 residues long. Per the germline V gene, CDR1 is KGHSH and CDR2 is LQKENI. The V gene lost 3 bases and the J gene lost 2 bases, with 17 bases spanning the gap. Here the CDR3 DNA reads TGTGCCAGCTCACCGGCAGGAATAATACCTACCTACGAGCAGTACTTC. It specifies CASSPAGIIPTYEQYF.

This chain uses TRBV28 with TRBJ1-2; possibly TRBD1 for D (6 bases). Germline CDR1 MDHEN, CDR2 SYDVKM. This CDR3 contains 14 residues. Trimming took off 5 bases at V and 7 bases at J, with 17 bases between the two ends. CDR3 protein: CASSRGRGYGGYTF. The CDR3, as DNA: TGTGCCAGCAGTCGGGGCAGGGGTTATGGTGGCTACACCTTC.

The sample holds a few counts of this clone. This chain connects TRBV6-1 to TRBJ1-2; 9 bases align to TRBD1. V lost 1 base, J lost 5 bases, and 2 bases stayed unmatched. The V gene's germline CDR1 is MNHNS and CDR2 SASEGT. CDR3 length equals 14 residues. CDR3 residues: CASSEGDRVYGYTF. The CDR3 DNA sequence: TGTGCCAGCAGTGAAGGGGACAGGGTGTATGGCTACACCTTC.

The V gene is TRBV5-1, the J gene TRBJ2-2, with 11 bases aligning to TRBD1. The CDR3 is 16 amino acids. Per germline, CDR1 SGHRS and CDR2 YFSETQ. The V segment lost 5 bases and the J segment 3 bases; nucleotides outside the gene matches: 6. CDR3 in DNA: TGCGCCAGCAGACCCCGGGGACAGGGGGACACCGGGGAGCTGTTTTTT. Protein: CASRPRGQGDTGELFF.

This clone turned up a few times. Germline and junction disagree at one end, which may indicate a read error. J is TRBJ1-4 and V is TRBV10-2; 10 bases agree with TRBD1. In germline, CDR1 is WSHSY, CDR2 SAAADI. This CDR3 has 12 residues. The CDR3 region has the DNA TGCGCCAGCAGGACGGGACAGGGGAGACTAGCTTTT. Translation: CASRTGQGRLAF.

CDR3 sequence reads: CASSPGKYSNQPQHF. CDR3 DNA sequence: TGTGCCAGCAGCCCAGGAAAATATAGCAATCAGCCCCAGCATTTT. This chain links TRBV7-3 with TRBJ1-5, with D hard to call. V was cut by 5 bases and J by 0 bases, with 11 bases left in between. The germline V gene has CDR1 SGHTA and CDR2 FQGTGA. CDR3 length: 15 amino acids. The variable domain in full, completed from reference TRBV7-3 and TRBJ1-5, reads GAGVSQTPSNKVTEKGKYVELRCDPISGHTALYWYRQSLGQGPEFLIYFQGTGAADDSGLPNDRFFAVRPEGSVSTLKIQRTERGDSAVYLCASSPGKYSNQPQHFGDGTRLSIL.

The chain has TRBV4-1 and TRBJ1-1, with D unresolved. Trimming left V 4 bases short and J 3 bases short, with 9 bases between. Per the germline V gene, CDR1 is MGHRA and CDR2 is YSYEKL. CDR3 length: 13 amino acids. CDR3 coding DNA: TGCGCCAGCAGCCCCCAGGTCCACACTGAAGCTTTCTTT. Its protein is CASSPQVHTEAFF.

This chain joins TRBV12-5 and TRBJ2-5, with D perhaps matching TRBD1 (5 bases). Germline CDR1 reads LGHNT; CDR2 reads FRNRAP. The CDR3 length is 16 residues. V lost 6 bases and J lost 2, with 19 bases in between. The CDR3 loop reads CASGPTTAINQETQYF. CDR3 nucleotides: TGTGCTAGTGGCCCCACGACAGCAATAAATCAAGAGACCCAGTACTTC.

As to this clone: No DNA is shown, since the ends of the CDR3 on it are uncertain; the CDR3 is the one TCRdb lists. V usage is TRBV21-1 and J usage is TRBJ1-4; the table's D call of TRBD1 was not tested on the DNA. TRBV21-1 is given as a pseudogene. A total of 15 residues make up the CDR3, ends included. The CDR3 sequence: CASSKVATGSEKLFF.